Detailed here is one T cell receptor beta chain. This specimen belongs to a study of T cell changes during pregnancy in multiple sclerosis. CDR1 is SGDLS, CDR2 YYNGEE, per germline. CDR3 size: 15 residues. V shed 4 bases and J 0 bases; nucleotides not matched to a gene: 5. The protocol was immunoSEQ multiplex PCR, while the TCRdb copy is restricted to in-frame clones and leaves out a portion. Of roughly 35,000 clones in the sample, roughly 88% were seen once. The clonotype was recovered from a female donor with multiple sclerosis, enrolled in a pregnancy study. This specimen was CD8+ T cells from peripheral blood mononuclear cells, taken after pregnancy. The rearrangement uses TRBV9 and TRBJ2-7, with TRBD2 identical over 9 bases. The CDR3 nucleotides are TGTGCCAGCAGCCTCCGTAGCGGGGGCTCCTACGAGCAGTACTTC. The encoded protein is CASSLRSGGSYEQYF.